These T cell receptor beta chains were read from a single sample in a study of spatial heterogeneity in lung cancer. TCRdb re-called the 5' RACE reads with MiXCR, one entry per CDR3 protein. The table includes roughly 82,000 distinct CDR3 sequences, over 10% detected once. The sequenced sample was PBMCs, obtained at surgery. The receptors stem from a male donor with early-stage non-small cell lung cancer. CDR3s include the opening cysteine and the closing phenylalanine or tryptophan. Each record gives: CDR3 protein, CDR3 DNA, D gene, J gene, V gene, clone size, CDR3 length. D genes are given only for firm matches. Size tells how often a clone was seen (once, few, many) or the class of an expanded clone, and some rows leave it out.

CDR3 protein: CASSDLNLPDGSYEQYF; CDR3 DNA: TGTGCCAGCAGTGACCTTAACCTTCCGGACGGGTCCTACGAGCAGTACTTC; D gene: .; J gene: TRBJ2-7; V gene: TRBV2; clone size: .; CDR3 length: 17
CDR3 protein: CASSQEERGGATDTQYF; CDR3 DNA: TGCGCCAGCAGCCAAGAGGAACGGGGGGGAGCGACAGATACGCAGTATTTT; D gene: TRBD2; J gene: TRBJ2-3; V gene: TRBV4-1; clone size: many; CDR3 length: 17
CDR3 protein: CASAFGSRPNTIYF; CDR3 DNA: TGTGCCAGCGCATTCGGGAGTAGGCCAAACACCATATATTTT; D gene: .; J gene: TRBJ1-3; V gene: TRBV7-9; clone size: .; CDR3 length: 14
CDR3 protein: CASKDGGEWTEAFF; CDR3 DNA: TGTGCCAGTAAGGACGGGGGAGAATGGACTGAAGCTTTCTTT; D gene: .; J gene: TRBJ1-1; V gene: TRBV19; clone size: .; CDR3 length: 14
CDR3 protein: CASSFSGRARNEQFF; CDR3 DNA: TGTGCCAGCAGCTTTAGCGGGAGGGCCAGGAATGAGCAGTTCTTC; D gene: TRBD2; J gene: TRBJ2-1; V gene: TRBV3-1; clone size: .; CDR3 length: 15
CDR3 protein: CASSEGGPGSYTF; CDR3 DNA: TGTGCCAGCAGTGAGGGGGGGCCTGGAAGCTACACCTTC; D gene: .; J gene: TRBJ1-2; V gene: TRBV2; clone size: many; CDR3 length: 13
CDR3 protein: CASSFTHGNTEAFF; CDR3 DNA: TGTGCCAGCAGCTTTACACATGGGAACACTGAAGCTTTCTTT; D gene: .; J gene: TRBJ1-1; V gene: TRBV7-3; clone size: few; CDR3 length: 14
CDR3 protein: CASSPPGLAGDEQFF; CDR3 DNA: TGTGCCAGTAGTCCGCCGGGACTAGCGGGAGATGAGCAGTTCTTC; D gene: TRBD2; J gene: TRBJ2-1; V gene: TRBV19; clone size: few; CDR3 length: 15
CDR3 protein: CSALQETQYF; CDR3 DNA: TGCAGTGCTCTCCAAGAGACCCAGTACTTC; D gene: .; J gene: TRBJ2-5; V gene: TRBV20-1; clone size: .; CDR3 length: 10
CDR3 protein: CASSLGPADKNSPLHF; CDR3 DNA: TGTGCCAGCAGCCTCGGCCCTGCGGATAAGAATTCACCCCTCCACTTT; D gene: .; J gene: TRBJ1-6; V gene: TRBV5-4; clone size: few; CDR3 length: 16
CDR3 protein: CSVLPGQSGTEAFF; CDR3 DNA: TGCAGTGTTTTACCAGGACAGTCGGGCACTGAAGCTTTCTTT; D gene: .; J gene: TRBJ1-1; V gene: TRBV20-1; clone size: few; CDR3 length: 14
CDR3 protein: CASSQGQTSSYEQYF; CDR3 DNA: TGTGCCAGCAGTCAAGGACAGACTAGTTCCTACGAGCAGTACTTC; D gene: .; J gene: TRBJ2-7; V gene: TRBV5-5; clone size: few; CDR3 length: 15
CDR3 protein: CSARDLMRDTQYF; CDR3 DNA: TGCAGTGCTAGAGATCTGATGAGGGATACGCAGTATTTT; D gene: .; J gene: TRBJ2-3; V gene: TRBV20-1; clone size: .; CDR3 length: 13
CDR3 protein: CASSLSVSGAGGMNTEAFF; CDR3 DNA: TGTGCCAGCAGTTTATCGGTAAGCGGGGCAGGGGGCATGAACACTGAAGCTTTCTTT; D gene: TRBD1; J gene: TRBJ1-1; V gene: TRBV27; clone size: few; CDR3 length: 19
CDR3 protein: CASSPEGGGQPQHF; CDR3 DNA: TGTGCCAGCAGTCCGGAGGGGGGCGGACAGCCCCAGCATTTT; D gene: .; J gene: TRBJ1-5; V gene: TRBV7-9; clone size: few; CDR3 length: 14
CDR3 protein: CSVEEPRGSPLHF; CDR3 DNA: TGCAGCGTTGAAGAACCCCGAGGGTCACCCCTCCACTTT; D gene: .; J gene: TRBJ1-6; V gene: TRBV29-1; clone size: many; CDR3 length: 13
CDR3 protein: CASSQGPVQETQYF; CDR3 DNA: TGTGCCAGCAGCCAAGGCCCAGTACAAGAGACCCAGTACTTC; D gene: .; J gene: TRBJ2-5; V gene: TRBV3-1; clone size: many; CDR3 length: 14
CDR3 protein: CASSKGQGAGGELFF; CDR3 DNA: TGCGCCAGCAGCAAGGGACAGGGGGCCGGCGGGGAGCTGTTTTTT; D gene: TRBD1; J gene: TRBJ2-2; V gene: TRBV5-1; clone size: few; CDR3 length: 15
CDR3 protein: CATSSTPRDRGDNGYTF; CDR3 DNA: TGTGCCACCAGCAGTACTCCCCGGGACAGGGGTGACAATGGCTACACCTTC; D gene: TRBD1; J gene: TRBJ1-2; V gene: TRBV15; clone size: .; CDR3 length: 17
CDR3 protein: CASSFGTGNVNEKLFF; CDR3 DNA: TGTGCCAGCAGCTTTGGGACAGGAAATGTAAATGAAAAACTGTTTTTT; D gene: TRBD1; J gene: TRBJ1-4; V gene: TRBV7-2; clone size: many; CDR3 length: 16
CDR3 protein: CASSPQASGSGVDTQYF; CDR3 DNA: TGTGCCAGCAGCCCCCAGGCTAGCGGGAGTGGGGTAGATACGCAGTATTTT; D gene: TRBD2; J gene: TRBJ2-3; V gene: TRBV7-3; clone size: .; CDR3 length: 17
CDR3 protein: CASSLGLANNEQYF; CDR3 DNA: TGTGCCAGCAGCTTAGGACTAGCGAACAACGAGCAGTACTTC; D gene: TRBD2; J gene: TRBJ2-7; V gene: TRBV13; clone size: .; CDR3 length: 14
CDR3 protein: CASSQDVGTGLIF; CDR3 DNA: TGTGCCAGCAGCCAAGATGTCGGGACAGGGTTGATCTTC; D gene: TRBD1; J gene: TRBJ2-7; V gene: TRBV3-1; clone size: .; CDR3 length: 13
CDR3 protein: CASSYLIGQPQHF; CDR3 DNA: TGTGCCAGCAGTTATTTAATCGGGCAGCCCCAGCATTTT; D gene: .; J gene: TRBJ1-5; V gene: TRBV6-6; clone size: .; CDR3 length: 13
CDR3 protein: CASSPPQQGRRETQYF; CDR3 DNA: TGTGCCAGCAGCCCCCCTCAGCAGGGGAGGCGAGAGACCCAGTACTTC; D gene: .; J gene: TRBJ2-5; V gene: TRBV7-8; clone size: few; CDR3 length: 16
CDR3 protein: CASSSTFSAINIQYF; CDR3 DNA: TGCGCCAGCAGCTCAACTTTTAGCGCTATAAACATTCAGTACTTC; D gene: .; J gene: TRBJ2-4; V gene: TRBV5-1; clone size: few; CDR3 length: 15
CDR3 protein: CASSAGFNNSPLHF; CDR3 DNA: TGTGCCAGCAGTGCAGGGTTCAATAATTCACCCCTCCACTTT; D gene: .; J gene: TRBJ1-6; V gene: TRBV7-2; clone size: many; CDR3 length: 14
CDR3 protein: CASRGEGTGNQPQHF; CDR3 DNA: TGTGCCAGCAGAGGTGAGGGGACTGGCAATCAGCCCCAGCATTTT; D gene: .; J gene: TRBJ1-5; V gene: TRBV12-3/TRBV12-4; clone size: .; CDR3 length: 15
CDR3 protein: CASSLVGQGRTGELFF; CDR3 DNA: TGCGCCAGCAGCTTGGTTGGACAGGGGAGGACCGGGGAGCTGTTTTTT; D gene: TRBD1; J gene: TRBJ2-2; V gene: TRBV5-1; clone size: few; CDR3 length: 16
CDR3 protein: CASSPLVGGGPQETQYF; CDR3 DNA: TGTGCCAGCAGCCCCCTGGTCGGCGGGGGGCCCCAAGAGACCCAGTACTTC; D gene: TRBD2; J gene: TRBJ2-5; V gene: TRBV7-9; clone size: .; CDR3 length: 17
CDR3 protein: CASAGRGGANTEAFF; CDR3 DNA: TGTGCCAGCGCAGGACGAGGGGGCGCGAACACTGAAGCTTTCTTT; D gene: TRBD1; J gene: TRBJ1-1; V gene: TRBV6-5; clone size: many; CDR3 length: 15
CDR3 protein: CASSLLDRNTEAFF; CDR3 DNA: TGTGCCAGCAGCTTATTAGACAGGAACACTGAAGCTTTCTTT; D gene: .; J gene: TRBJ1-1; V gene: TRBV7-6; clone size: few; CDR3 length: 14
CDR3 protein: CASRSRRRDTQYF; CDR3 DNA: TGTGCCAGCCGCTCAAGACGGAGAGATACGCAGTATTTT; D gene: .; J gene: TRBJ2-3; V gene: TRBV27; clone size: .; CDR3 length: 13
CDR3 protein: CASSTRWKDEAFF; CDR3 DNA: TGTGCCAGCAGCACTCGATGGAAGGATGAAGCTTTCTTT; D gene: .; J gene: TRBJ1-1; V gene: TRBV7-2; clone size: many; CDR3 length: 13
CDR3 protein: CSASVRDFFTDTQYF; CDR3 DNA: TGCAGTGCTTCGGTCCGGGACTTTTTCACAGATACGCAGTATTTT; D gene: .; J gene: TRBJ2-3; V gene: TRBV20-1; clone size: few; CDR3 length: 15
CDR3 protein: CSARVPGLGQETQYF; CDR3 DNA: TGCAGTGCTAGAGTTCCCGGACTGGGGCAAGAGACCCAGTACTTC; D gene: .; J gene: TRBJ2-5; V gene: TRBV20-1; clone size: few; CDR3 length: 15
CDR3 protein: CASSVEAWEANVLTF; CDR3 DNA: TGTGCCAGCAGCGTAGAAGCCTGGGAGGCCAACGTCCTGACTTTC; D gene: .; J gene: TRBJ2-6; V gene: TRBV9; clone size: .; CDR3 length: 15
CDR3 protein: CATSDSRDPYNEQFF; CDR3 DNA: TGTGCCACCAGTGATTCCAGGGACCCCTACAATGAGCAGTTCTTC; D gene: .; J gene: TRBJ2-1; V gene: TRBV24-1; clone size: few; CDR3 length: 15
CDR3 protein: CSARNRDTFYEQYF; CDR3 DNA: TGCAGTGCTAGGAACCGGGACACATTCTACGAGCAGTACTTC; D gene: .; J gene: TRBJ2-7; V gene: TRBV20-1; clone size: .; CDR3 length: 14
CDR3 protein: CASSLAPGDGETQYF; CDR3 DNA: TGTGCCAGCAGTTTAGCCCCAGGGGATGGGGAGACCCAGTACTTC; D gene: .; J gene: TRBJ2-5; V gene: TRBV12-3/TRBV12-4; clone size: few; CDR3 length: 15